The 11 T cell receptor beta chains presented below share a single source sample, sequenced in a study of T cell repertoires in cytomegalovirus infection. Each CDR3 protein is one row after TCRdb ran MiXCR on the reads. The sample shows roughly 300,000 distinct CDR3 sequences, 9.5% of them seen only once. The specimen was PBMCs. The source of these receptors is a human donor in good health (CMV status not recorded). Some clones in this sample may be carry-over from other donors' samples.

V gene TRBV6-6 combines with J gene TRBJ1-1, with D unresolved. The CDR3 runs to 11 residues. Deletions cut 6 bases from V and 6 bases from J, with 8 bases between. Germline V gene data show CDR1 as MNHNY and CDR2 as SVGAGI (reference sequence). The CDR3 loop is CASRSVAEAFF. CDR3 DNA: TGTGCCAGCAGATCCGTCGCTGAAGCTTTCTTT.

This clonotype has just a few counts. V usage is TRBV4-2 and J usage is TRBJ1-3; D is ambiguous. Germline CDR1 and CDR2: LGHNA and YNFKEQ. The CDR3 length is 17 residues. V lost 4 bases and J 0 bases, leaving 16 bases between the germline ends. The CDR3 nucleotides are TGTGCCAGCAGCCGAGACGTACGGGGTTTCTCTGGAAACACCATATATTTT. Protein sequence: CASSRDVRGFSGNTIYF.

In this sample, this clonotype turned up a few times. CDR3 DNA: TGTGCCAGCAGTGACCAGGCAACTAATGAAAAACTGTTTTTT. Translating it yields CASSDQATNEKLFF. The chain joins TRBV12-3 or TRBV12-4 to TRBJ1-4; D is unresolved. Between the trimmed V and J ends, which lost 5 bases and 0 bases, there was a span of 7 bases. This CDR3 spans 14 amino acids.

The CDR3 DNA follows: TGTGCCAGCAGTGGTGGCAGGGAGCAGGGTAACTCCTACAATGAGCAGTTCTTC. This translates into CASSGGREQGNSYNEQFF. The V gene is TRBV6-1, the J gene TRBJ2-1; perhaps D is TRBD1 or TRBD2 (5 bases each). The V end lost 4 bases, the J end lost 0 bases, and 19 bases lay between the germline ends. The germline CDR1 and CDR2 sequences are MNHNS and SASEGT. CDR3 length: 18 residues.

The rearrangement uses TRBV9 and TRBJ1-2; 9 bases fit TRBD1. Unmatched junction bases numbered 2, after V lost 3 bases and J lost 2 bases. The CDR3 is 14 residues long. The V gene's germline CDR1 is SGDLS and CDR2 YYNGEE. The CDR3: CASSAGQGNYGYTF. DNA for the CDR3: TGTGCCAGCAGCGCCGGACAGGGGAACTATGGCTACACCTTC.

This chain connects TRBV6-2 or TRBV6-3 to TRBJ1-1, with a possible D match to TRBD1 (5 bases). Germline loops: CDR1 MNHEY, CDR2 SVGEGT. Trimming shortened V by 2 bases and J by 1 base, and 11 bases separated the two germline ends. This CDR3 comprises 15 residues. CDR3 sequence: CASSYGRGRNTEAFF. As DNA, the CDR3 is TGTGCCAGCAGTTACGGTCGGGGGAGGAACACTGAAGCTTTCTTT.

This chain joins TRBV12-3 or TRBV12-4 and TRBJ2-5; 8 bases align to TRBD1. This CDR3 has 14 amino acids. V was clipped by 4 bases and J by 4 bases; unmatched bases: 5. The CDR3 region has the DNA TGTGCCAGCAGTTCCGACAGGGGCGGAGAGACCCAGTACTTC. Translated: CASSSDRGGETQYF.

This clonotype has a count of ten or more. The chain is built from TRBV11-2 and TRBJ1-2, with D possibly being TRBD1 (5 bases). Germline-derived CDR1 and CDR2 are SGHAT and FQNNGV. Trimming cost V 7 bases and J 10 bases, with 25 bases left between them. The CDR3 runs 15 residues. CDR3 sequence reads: CASTFLGATGEDYTF. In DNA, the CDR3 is TGTGCCAGCACCTTTCTTGGGGCAACGGGTGAGGACTACACCTTC.

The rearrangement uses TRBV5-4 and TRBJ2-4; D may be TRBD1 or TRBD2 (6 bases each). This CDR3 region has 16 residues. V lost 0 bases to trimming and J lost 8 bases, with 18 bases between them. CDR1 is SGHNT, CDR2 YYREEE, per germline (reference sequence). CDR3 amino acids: CASSLEAGVGSYIQYF. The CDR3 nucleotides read TGTGCCAGCAGCTTGGAGGCAGGGGTCGGGAGTTACATTCAGTACTTC.

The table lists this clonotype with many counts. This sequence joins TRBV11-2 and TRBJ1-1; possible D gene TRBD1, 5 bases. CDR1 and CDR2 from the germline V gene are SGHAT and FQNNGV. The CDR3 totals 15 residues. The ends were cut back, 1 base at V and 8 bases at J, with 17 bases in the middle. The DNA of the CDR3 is TGTGCCAGCAGCTTAGGAAGACAGTCCACCCGGGAAGCTTTCTTT. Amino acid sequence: CASSLGRQSTREAFF. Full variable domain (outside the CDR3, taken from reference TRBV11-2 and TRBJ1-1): EAGVAQSPRYKIIEKRQSVAFWCNPISGHATLYWYQQILGQGPKLLIQFQNNGVVDDSQLPKDRFSAERLKGVDSTLKIQPAKLEDSAVYLCASSLGRQSTREAFFGQGTRLTVV.

The CDR3 spells CASSYFPASSNQPQHF. CDR3 DNA sequence: TGTGCCAGCAGTTACTTCCCGGCATCTAGCAATCAGCCCCAGCATTTT. V gene TRBV6-2 or TRBV6-3 combines with J gene TRBJ1-5; D remains unclear. V gave up 1 base and J gave up 0 bases, with 10 bases separating them. Looked up from germline, CDR1 is MNHEY and CDR2 is SVGEGT. The CDR3 is 16 residues long.